This T cell receptor beta chain stems from a study of T cells after yellow fever vaccination. Study-level information: Each low-cell-number fraction was prepared by means of SMART-Seq v4 Ultra Low Input.

TCRdb itself ran the 5' RACE reads through MiXCR, one entry per CDR3 protein. The sample has 500,000 to 650,000 distinct CDR3 sequences, about 12% seen once. This clonotype was seen a few times. No antigen is known for it. Looked up from germline, CDR1 is KGHSH and CDR2 is LQKENI. The CDR3 runs 16 residues. The V end lost 5 bases, the J end lost 4 bases, and 17 bases lay between the germline ends. General observations from the study: FACS-sorted repertoires could harbor abundant contaminating bulk-population clonotypes. Weaker overall, the secondary response nonetheless peaked faster (day 5 versus 15). Relatively few clonotypes were ones that appeared in both CD4 and CD8 compartments.

The gene calls are TRBV18 and TRBJ2-2; D not certain. This TCR came from a man younger than 40 who received the YFV17D yellow fever vaccine. The sample was PBMCs, taken on the day of the yellow fever booster vaccination. In nucleotides, the CDR3 is TGTGCCAGCTCATACACTATCTCGTCCTCCACCGGGGAGCTGTTTTTT. This gives the protein CASSYTISSSTGELFF.